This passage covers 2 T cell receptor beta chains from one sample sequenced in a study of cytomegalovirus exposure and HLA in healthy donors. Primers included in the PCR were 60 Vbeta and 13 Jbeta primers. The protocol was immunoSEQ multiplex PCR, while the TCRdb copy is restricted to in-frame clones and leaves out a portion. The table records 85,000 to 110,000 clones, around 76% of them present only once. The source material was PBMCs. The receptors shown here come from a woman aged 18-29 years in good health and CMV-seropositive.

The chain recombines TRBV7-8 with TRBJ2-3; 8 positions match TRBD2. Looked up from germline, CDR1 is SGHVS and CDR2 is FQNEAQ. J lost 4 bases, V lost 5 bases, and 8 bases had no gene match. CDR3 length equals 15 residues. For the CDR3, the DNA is TGTGCCAGCAGCGCCGAATACGGGAGGGCAGATACGCAGTATTTT. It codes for CASSAEYGRADTQYF.

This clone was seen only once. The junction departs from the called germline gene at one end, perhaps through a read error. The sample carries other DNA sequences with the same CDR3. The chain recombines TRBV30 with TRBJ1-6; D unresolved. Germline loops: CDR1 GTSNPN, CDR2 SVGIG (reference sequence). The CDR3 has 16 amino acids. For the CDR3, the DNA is TGTGCCTGGAGTGCCCGGGGTCGGTTGTATAATTCGCCCCTCCACTTT. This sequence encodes CAWSARGRLYNSPLHF.